A single sample is the source of the 11 T cell receptor beta chains below, sequenced in a study of blood T cell repertoires in COVID-19. TCRdb's copy holds only in-frame clones and misses some; the assay was immunoSEQ multiplex PCR. The sample records about 130,000 clones, more than 75% being singletons. Material for sequencing was peripheral blood. The source is a man aged 55 to 70 with COVID-19, enrolled during active disease.

This clone was observed many times. The DNA of the CDR3 is TGCGCCAGCAGCCTAACAGGGGACTCCTACGAGCAGTACTTC. It yields the protein CASSLTGDSYEQYF. This rearrangement joins TRBV5-1 to TRBJ2-7; TRBD1 matches at 7 bases. This CDR3 has 14 amino acids. V trimming: 4 bases; J trimming: 0 bases; junction bases outside the gene matches: 4. The germline gives CDR1 SGHRS, CDR2 YFSETQ. Combining the CDR3 with reference TRBV5-1 and TRBJ2-7 gives the whole variable domain KAGVTQTPRYLIKTRGQQVTLSCSPISGHRSVSWYQQTPGQGLQFLFEYFSETQRNKGNFPGRFSGRQFSNSRSEMNVSTLELGDSALYLCASSLTGDSYEQYFGPGTRLTVT.

The genes are TRBV4-3 and TRBJ1-1; D ambiguous. Trimming took 0 bases from V and 0 from J, leaving 14 bases between them. The germline gives CDR1 LGHNA, CDR2 YSLEER. This CDR3 spans 17 amino acids. The CDR3 here is CASSQDRRRLLNTEAFF. The CDR3 bases are TGCGCCAGCAGCCAAGATCGACGAAGACTCCTGAACACTGAAGCTTTCTTT.

This chain connects TRBV19 to TRBJ1-1; TRBD1 aligns across 12 bases. Germline lookup yields CDR1 LNHDA and CDR2 SQIVND (reference sequence). This CDR3 has 16 amino acids. The V gene end was trimmed by 5 bases and the J gene end by 3 bases; junction bases not matched to a gene: 7. In DNA form, the CDR3 reads TGTGCCAGTAGTCCGGGGACAGGGGGCTTGGACACTGAAGCTTTCTTT. Its translation is CASSPGTGGLDTEAFF.

The gene calls are TRBV27 and TRBJ2-7; D may be TRBD2 (7 bases). V was shortened by 5 bases and J by 2 bases, with 16 bases between the two germline ends. The germline gives CDR1 MNHEY, CDR2 SMNVEV (reference sequence). The CDR3 loop spans 15 amino acids. The CDR3 DNA reads as TGTGCCAGCAGTCCCCGGGGGGCGCCAACCTACGAGCAGTACTTC. The encoded protein is CASSPRGAPTYEQYF.

The J gene is TRBJ2-3, the V gene TRBV28; D is possibly TRBD1 (6 bases). This CDR3 is 12 amino acids long. The V gene's germline CDR1 is MDHEN and CDR2 SYDVKM. The V end lost 8 bases, the J end lost 4 bases, and 10 bases lay between the germline ends. The CDR3 DNA reads as TGTGCCAGCTATACAGGGCCAGATACGCAGTATTTT. Translated, it gives CASYTGPDTQYF.

This chain links TRBV30 with TRBJ1-5; 10 positions agree with TRBD1. The CDR3 has 17 residues. Trimming at V came to 2 bases and at J to 4 bases, leaving 11 bases not matched to a gene. Per germline, CDR1 GTSNPN and CDR2 SVGIG (reference sequence). CDR3 loop: CAWSTILPGQGNQPQHF. CDR3 coding DNA: TGTGCCTGGAGTACCATCCTACCGGGACAGGGGAATCAGCCCCAGCATTTT.

This clone was detected many times. Here the CDR3 DNA reads TGCGCCAGCAGCCAAGGGGACAGCTCCTACGAGCAGTACTTC. Residues: CASSQGDSSYEQYF. The rearrangement uses TRBV4-1 and TRBJ2-7; 7 nucleotides match TRBD1. CDR3 length: 14 amino acids. The V segment lost 1 base and the J segment 0 bases; nucleotides outside the gene matches: 0. Germline V gene lookup returns CDR1 MGHRA and CDR2 YSYEKL.

The chain uses TRBV3-1 (or the pseudogene TRBV3-2) and TRBJ2-5; TRBD1 is a possible D gene (5 bases). Trimming cost V 6 bases and J 3 bases, with 14 bases left between them. There are 14 residues in the CDR3. Per germline, CDR1 LGHDT and CDR2 YNNKEL (reference sequence). In nucleotides, the CDR3 is TGTGCCAGCAGGGTTAAGGGGTTGAAAGAGACCCAGTACTTC. As protein: CASRVKGLKETQYF.

V usage is TRBV10-2 and J usage is TRBJ2-3, with D tentatively TRBD1 (5 bases). Germline CDR1 WSHSY, CDR2 SAAADI. CDR3 length: 12 residues. Deletions cut 5 bases from V and 6 bases from J, with 9 bases between. CDR3 sequence reads: CASSTGEDTQYF. The CDR3 region has the DNA TGCGCCAGCAGTACAGGCGAGGATACGCAGTATTTT.

The V gene is TRBV27, the J gene TRBJ1-5; unclear D gene. The CDR3 loop spans 13 amino acids. CDR1 and CDR2 (germline): MNHEY, SMNVEV (reference sequence). The ends were cut back, 4 bases at V and 8 bases at J, with 12 bases in the middle. CDR3 sequence: CASSWAHGEPQHF. CDR3 DNA sequence: TGTGCCAGCAGTTGGGCACACGGGGAGCCCCAGCATTTT.

The chain couples TRBV24-1 to TRBJ2-5; TRBD2 matches 11 bases. From germline, CDR1 is KGHDR and CDR2 SFDVKD. V dropped 3 bases and J dropped 0; count of bases not matched to a gene: 5. This CDR3 is built from 17 residues. The CDR3 region has the DNA TGTGCCACCAGTGATAACCGACTAGCGGGGTACCAAGAGACCCAGTACTTC. Translated: CATSDNRLAGYQETQYF.